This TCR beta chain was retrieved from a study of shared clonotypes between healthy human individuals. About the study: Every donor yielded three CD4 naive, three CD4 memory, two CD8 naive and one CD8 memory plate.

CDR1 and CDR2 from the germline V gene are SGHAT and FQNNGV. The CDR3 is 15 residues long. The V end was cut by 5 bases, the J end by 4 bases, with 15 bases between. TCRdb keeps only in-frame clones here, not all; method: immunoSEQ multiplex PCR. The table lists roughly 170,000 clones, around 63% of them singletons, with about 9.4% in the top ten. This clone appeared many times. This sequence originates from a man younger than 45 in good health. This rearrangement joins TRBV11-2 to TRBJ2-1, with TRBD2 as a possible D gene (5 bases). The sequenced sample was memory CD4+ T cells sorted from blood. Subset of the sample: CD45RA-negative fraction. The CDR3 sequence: CASSAGRTRYNEQFF. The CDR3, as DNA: TGTGCCAGCAGCGCGGGTCGGACTCGATACAATGAGCAGTTCTTC.